This entry concerns a single TCR beta chain. This record belongs to a study of blood T cell repertoires in COVID-19. Study-wide context: Italy, Spain and the United States were the sources of the convalescent and acute COVID-19 samples. The cDNA or gDNA used as material had been derived from T cells, B-cell-depleted T cells, or PBMCs.

The protocol was immunoSEQ multiplex PCR, while the TCRdb copy is restricted to in-frame clones and leaves out a portion. Among about 170,000 clones, 84% were seen once, and the ten largest hold 13% to 15%. The CDR3 is made up of 15 amino acids. V was trimmed by 4 bases and J by 2 bases, leaving 14 bases between them. CDR1 KGHSH and CDR2 LQKENI come from the germline V gene. Sequenced material: peripheral blood. The chain combines TRBV18 with TRBJ1-2, with TRBD1 as a possible D gene (5 bases). The sequence derives from a man aged 18 to 30 with active or convalescent COVID-19. CDR3 nucleotide sequence: TGTGCCAGCTCACAGGCGGGGACCCCAAACTATGGCTACACCTTC. It codes for CASSQAGTPNYGYTF.